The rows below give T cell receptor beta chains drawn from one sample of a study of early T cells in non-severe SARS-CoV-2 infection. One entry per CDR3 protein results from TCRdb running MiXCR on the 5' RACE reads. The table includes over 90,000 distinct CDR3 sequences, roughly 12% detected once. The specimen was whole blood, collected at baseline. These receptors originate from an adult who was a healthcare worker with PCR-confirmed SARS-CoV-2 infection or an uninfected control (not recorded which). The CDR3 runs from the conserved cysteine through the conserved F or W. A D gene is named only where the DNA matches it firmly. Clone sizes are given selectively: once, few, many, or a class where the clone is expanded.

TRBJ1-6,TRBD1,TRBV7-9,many,TGTGCCAGCAGCTTAGGTTCACAGGGGGATTCACCCCTCCACTTT,CASSLGSQGDSPLHF
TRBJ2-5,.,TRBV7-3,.,TGTGCCAGCGGCTTAAGCCCGACGAAAGAGACCCAGTACTTC,CASGLSPTKETQYF
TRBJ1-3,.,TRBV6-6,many,TGTGCCAGCAGTTACGAAATTCCTAACCTCTCTGGAAACACCATATATTTT,CASSYEIPNLSGNTIYF
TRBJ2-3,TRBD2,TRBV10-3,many,TGTGCCATCAGTGAGGGACGGGGGGGCCGGACAGATACGCAGTATTTT,CAISEGRGGRTDTQYF
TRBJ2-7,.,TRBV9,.,TGTGCCAGCAGCGTCGCACCAGGGGCTCCCTCCTACGAGCAGTACTTC,CASSVAPGAPSYEQYF
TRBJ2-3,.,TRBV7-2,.,TGTGCCAGCAGCCTAAAGACCGGAGATACGCAGTATTTT,CASSLKTGDTQYF
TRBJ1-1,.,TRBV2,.,TGTGCCAGCACGCGACAGGCTAACACTGAAGCTTTCTTT,CASTRQANTEAFF
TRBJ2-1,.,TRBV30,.,TGTGCCTGGAGTGTACAGCCGCCGAGTGAGCAGTTCTTC,CAWSVQPPSEQFF
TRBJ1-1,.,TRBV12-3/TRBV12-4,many,TGTGCCAGCAGTTTAGCGGGAGCCGAGGAAGCTTTCTTT,CASSLAGAEEAFF
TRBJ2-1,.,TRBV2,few,TGTGCCAGCAGTGAATTCTGGGGTGTGCAGTTCTTC,CASSEFWGVQFF
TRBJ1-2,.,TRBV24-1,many,TGTGCCACCAGTGACGGATATGGCTATGGCTACACCTTC,CATSDGYGYGYTF
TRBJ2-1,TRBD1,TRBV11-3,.,TGTGCCAGCAGTTGGACAGGGAACCCTTCCTACAATGAGCAGTTCTTC,CASSWTGNPSYNEQFF
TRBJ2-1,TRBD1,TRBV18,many,TGTGCCAGCTCAACAAGAGGACAGGGGGCGGATGAGCAGTTCTTC,CASSTRGQGADEQFF
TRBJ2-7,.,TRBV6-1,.,TGTGCCAGCAGTGAATTTGGCGGCGAGCAGTACTTC,CASSEFGGEQYF
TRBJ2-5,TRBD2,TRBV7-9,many,TGTGCCAGCAGCTTAGAAGCGGGGGGCATGACCCAGTACTTC,CASSLEAGGMTQYF
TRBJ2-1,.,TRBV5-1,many,TGCGCCAGCAGCTTGGACATGTACAATGAGCAGTTCTTC,CASSLDMYNEQFF
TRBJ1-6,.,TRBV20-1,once,TGCAGTGCAGGGGGGGTAAGGGGCTCCTATAATTCACCCCTCCACTTT,CSAGGVRGSYNSPLHF
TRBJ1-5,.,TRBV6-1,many,TGTGCCAGCAGTGAAGGGGCTAACAATCAGCCCCAGCATTTT,CASSEGANNQPQHF
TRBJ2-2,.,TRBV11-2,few,TGTGCCAGCAGCCGACGATTTACCGGGGAGCTGTTTTTT,CASSRRFTGELFF
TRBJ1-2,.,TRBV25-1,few,TGTGCCAGCAGTGACTACGACATCTATGGCTACACCTTC,CASSDYDIYGYTF
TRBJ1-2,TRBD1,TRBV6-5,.,TGTGCCAGCAGTTACTGGGGACAGGGAAATGGCTACACCTTC,CASSYWGQGNGYTF
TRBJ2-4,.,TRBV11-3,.,TGTGCCAGCAGCTTCCCCGGGGTACGAGCCAAAAACATTCAGTACTTC,CASSFPGVRAKNIQYF
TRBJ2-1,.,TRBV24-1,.,TGTGCCGCAGGGACGACGGGTTGGAATGAGCAGTTCTTC,CAAGTTGWNEQFF
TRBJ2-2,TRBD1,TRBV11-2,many,TGTGCCAGCAGCTCCCGAGACAGGGACGTCACCGGGGAGCTGTTTTTT,CASSSRDRDVTGELFF
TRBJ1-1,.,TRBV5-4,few,TGTGCCAGCAGCTTGCCGGCGAACACTGAAGCTTTCTTT,CASSLPANTEAFF
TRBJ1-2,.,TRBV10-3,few,TGTGCCATCAGTGAGTCGGACGATGGCTACACCTTC,CAISESDDGYTF
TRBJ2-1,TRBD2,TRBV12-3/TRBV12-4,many,TGTGCCAGCAGGGTCGGGACTAGCGGTTACAATGAGCAGTTCTTC,CASRVGTSGYNEQFF
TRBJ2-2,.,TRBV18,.,TGTGCCAGCTCACCACAGGCGGTGGCGAACACCGGGGAGCTGTTTTTT,CASSPQAVANTGELFF
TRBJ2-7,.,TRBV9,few,TGTGCCAGCAGCGTAGAGTCTAATTCCTACGAGCAGTACTTC,CASSVESNSYEQYF
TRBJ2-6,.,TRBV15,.,TGTGCCACCAGCAGGGTAACTGGGGCCAACGTCCTGACTTTC,CATSRVTGANVLTF
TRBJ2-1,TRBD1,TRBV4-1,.,TGCGCCAGCAGCCTCCGGGACAGATACAATGAGCAGTTCTTC,CASSLRDRYNEQFF
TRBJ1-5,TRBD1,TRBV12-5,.,TGTGCTAGTGGTGGTAGGACAGGGGAAAATCAGCCCCAGCATTTT,CASGGRTGENQPQHF
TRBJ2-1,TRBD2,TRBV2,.,TGTGCCAGCAGTGATGAGGGGACTAGCGGGATGGGAGAACAGTTCTTC,CASSDEGTSGMGEQFF
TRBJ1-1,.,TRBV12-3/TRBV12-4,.,TGTGCCAGCAGTCGTCGACAGACCCCTGAAGCTTTCTTT,CASSRRQTPEAFF
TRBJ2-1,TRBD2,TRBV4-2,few,TGTGCCAGCAGCCAAGATACCCTAGCGGGAGTCGTTGGGGGCCAGTTCTTC,CASSQDTLAGVVGGQFF
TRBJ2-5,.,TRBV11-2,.,TGTGCCAGCAGCTTAGTTATGGCGGAACAAGAGACCCAGTACTTC,CASSLVMAEQETQYF
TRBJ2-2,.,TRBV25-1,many,TGTGCCAGCAGTGACATCCGCCAGGGGAACGGGGAGCTGTTTTTT,CASSDIRQGNGELFF
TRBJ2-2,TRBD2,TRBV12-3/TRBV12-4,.,TGTGCCAGCAGCCCTCCTGGGAGGGTGTACACCGGGGAGCTGTTTTTT,CASSPPGRVYTGELFF
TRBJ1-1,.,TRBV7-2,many,TGTGCCAGCAGCCAGGGAGGTCCCACCACTGAAGCTTTCTTT,CASSQGGPTTEAFF
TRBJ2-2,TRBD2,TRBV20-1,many,TGCAGTGCTAGAGCGGGGGAAAGGTCGGGCGGGAGTAACCCGAACACCGGGGAGCTGTTTTTT,CSARAGERSGGSNPNTGELFF
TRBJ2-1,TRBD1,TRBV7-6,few,TGTGCCAGCAGCCAGGGGGTAGCGAGCAGCTCCTACAATGAGCAGTTCTTC,CASSQGVASSSYNEQFF
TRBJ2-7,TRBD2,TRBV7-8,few,TGTGCCAGCAGCTTAGCGGTTTTAAGCGGGGCCTACGAGCAGTACTTC,CASSLAVLSGAYEQYF
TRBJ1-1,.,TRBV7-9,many,TGTGCCAGCAGCTTAGGGGGGACGAGGACTGAAGCTTTCTTT,CASSLGGTRTEAFF
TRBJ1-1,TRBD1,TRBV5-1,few,TGCGCCAGCAGCCCGGACAGGCTCCTGGGAGCTTTCTTT,CASSPDRLLGAFF